Listed here is a single T cell receptor beta chain. In the authors' workflow: Reference gene primer amplification in the assay estimated nucleated cell counts. TCRdb keeps only in-frame clones here, not all; method: immunoSEQ multiplex PCR. V and J calls and clone size are those listed in that table; D and trimming were worked out from the DNA. The table shows about 100,000 clones, with 84% occurring only once. This sample is part of a study of blood T cell repertoires in COVID-19. Study at large: Acute-phase and convalescent COVID-19 samples originated in the United States, Italy and Spain. PBMCs, B-cell-depleted T cells, or T cells provided the cDNA or gDNA that made up the material.

Trimming left V 0 bases short and J 7 bases short, with 19 bases between. The CDR3 is made up of 18 amino acids. Germline V lookup: CDR1 LGHNA, CDR2 YSLEER. The V gene is TRBV4-3, the J gene TRBJ1-6; the D is unclear. Sequenced material: peripheral blood. This receptor was identified in a human donor in a cohort sampled during active COVID-19. The CDR3 nucleotides read TGCGCCAGCAGCCAAGAAAGGCAGGCGATATTAAACAATTCACCCCTCCACTTT. Its translation is CASSQERQAILNNSPLHF.